Here is one T cell receptor (beta chain) with its context. This sample is drawn from a study of OX40 agonist ivuxolimab in advanced cancers. Profiling relied on immunoSEQ multiplex PCR, and the TCRdb table lists in-frame clones only, not all of them. The sample has fewer than 85,000 clones; approximately 78% are singletons. The germline gives CDR1 SGHTS, CDR2 YDEGEE. V was pared by 0 bases and J by 13 bases, with 21 bases between. The length of the CDR3 is 15 residues. The source is an adult with an advanced solid tumor such as melanoma, head and neck, liver or kidney cancer. The chain couples TRBV5-8 to TRBJ2-3; D is unresolved. This specimen was CD4+ or CD8+ T cells sorted from blood, taken in a trial of the OX40 agonist ivuxolimab. DNA of the CDR3: TGTGCCAGCAGCTTGGTTCGGGCCGACCCTCTTGAAGAGTATTTT. Its protein is CASSLVRADPLEEYF.